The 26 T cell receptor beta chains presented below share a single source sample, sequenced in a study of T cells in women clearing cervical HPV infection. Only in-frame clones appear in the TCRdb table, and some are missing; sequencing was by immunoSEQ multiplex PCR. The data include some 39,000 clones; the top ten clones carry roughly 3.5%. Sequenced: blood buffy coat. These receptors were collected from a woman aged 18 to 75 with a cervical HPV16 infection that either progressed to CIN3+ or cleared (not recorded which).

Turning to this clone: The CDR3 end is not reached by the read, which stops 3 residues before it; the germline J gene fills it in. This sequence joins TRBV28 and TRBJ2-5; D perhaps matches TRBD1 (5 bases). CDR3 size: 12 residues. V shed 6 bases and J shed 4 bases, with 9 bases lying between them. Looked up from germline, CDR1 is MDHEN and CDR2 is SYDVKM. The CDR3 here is CASSWTRETQYF. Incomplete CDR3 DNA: TGTGCCAGCAGCTGGACAAGAGAGACC.

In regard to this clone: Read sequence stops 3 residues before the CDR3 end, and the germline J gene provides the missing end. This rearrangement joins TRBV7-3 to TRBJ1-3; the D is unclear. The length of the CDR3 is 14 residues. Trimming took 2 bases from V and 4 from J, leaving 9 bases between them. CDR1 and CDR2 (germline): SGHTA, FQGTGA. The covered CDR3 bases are TGTGCCAGCAGCTTAGGCGGTTCCGGAAACACC. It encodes CASSLGGSGNT. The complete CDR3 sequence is CASSLGGSGNTIYF.

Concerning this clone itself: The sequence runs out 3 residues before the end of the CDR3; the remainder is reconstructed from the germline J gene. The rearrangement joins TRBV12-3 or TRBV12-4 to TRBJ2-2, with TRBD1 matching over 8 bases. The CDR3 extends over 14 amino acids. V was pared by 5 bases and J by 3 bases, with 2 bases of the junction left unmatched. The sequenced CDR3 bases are TGTGCCAGCAGTCGACAGGGGTACACCGGGGAG. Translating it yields CASSRQGYTGE. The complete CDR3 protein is CASSRQGYTGELFF.

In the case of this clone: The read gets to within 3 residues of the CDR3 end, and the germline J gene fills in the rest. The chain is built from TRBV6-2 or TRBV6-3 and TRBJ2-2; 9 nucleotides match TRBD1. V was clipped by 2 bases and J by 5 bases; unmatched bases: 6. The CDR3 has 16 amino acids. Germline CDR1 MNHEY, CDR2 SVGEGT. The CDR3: CASSYDAGQGTGELFF. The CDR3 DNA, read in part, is TGTGCCAGCAGTTACGATGCGGGACAGGGTACCGGGGAG.

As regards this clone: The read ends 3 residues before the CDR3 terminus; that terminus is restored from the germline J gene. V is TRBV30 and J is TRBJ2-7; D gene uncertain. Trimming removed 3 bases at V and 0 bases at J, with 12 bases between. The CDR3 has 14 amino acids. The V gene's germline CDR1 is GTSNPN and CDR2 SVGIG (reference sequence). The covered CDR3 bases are TGTGCCTGGAGCACCGCCGGGTCCTCCTACGAG. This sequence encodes CAWSTAGSSYE. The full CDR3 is CAWSTAGSSYEQYF.

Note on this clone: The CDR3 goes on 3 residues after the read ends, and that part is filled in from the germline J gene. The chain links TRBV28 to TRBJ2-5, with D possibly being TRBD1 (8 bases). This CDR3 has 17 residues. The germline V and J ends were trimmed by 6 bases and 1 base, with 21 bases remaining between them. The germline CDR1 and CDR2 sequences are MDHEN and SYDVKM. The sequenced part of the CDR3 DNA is TGTGCCAGCAGCGAATCTAGCGGACAGGGTTTCCAAGAGACC. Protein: CASSESSGQGFQET. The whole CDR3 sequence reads CASSESSGQGFQETQYF.

CDR3 sequence: CAWSDRGSRGNTIYF. The CDR3 bases that were read are TGTGCCTGGAGCGACAGGGGGTCGAGAGGAAACACC. This sequence joins TRBV30 and TRBJ1-3; 9 bases map to TRBD1. The CDR3 goes on 3 residues after the read ends, and that part is filled in from the germline J gene. This CDR3 contains 15 residues. Germline CDR1 reads GTSNPN; CDR2 reads SVGIG (reference sequence). The V segment lost 3 bases and the J segment 4 bases; nucleotides outside the gene matches: 7.

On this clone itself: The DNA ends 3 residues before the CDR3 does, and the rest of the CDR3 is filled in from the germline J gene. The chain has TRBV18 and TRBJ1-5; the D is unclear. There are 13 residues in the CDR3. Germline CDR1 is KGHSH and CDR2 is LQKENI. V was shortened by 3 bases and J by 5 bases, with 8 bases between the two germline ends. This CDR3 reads CASSPGGYQPQHF. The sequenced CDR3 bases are TGTGCCAGCTCACCTGGAGGGTATCAGCCC.

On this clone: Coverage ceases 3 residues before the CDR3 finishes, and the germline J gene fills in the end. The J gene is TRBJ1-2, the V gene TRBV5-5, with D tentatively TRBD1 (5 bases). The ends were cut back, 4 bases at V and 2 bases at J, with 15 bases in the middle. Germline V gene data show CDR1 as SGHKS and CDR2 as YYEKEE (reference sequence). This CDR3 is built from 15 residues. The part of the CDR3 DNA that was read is TGTGCCAGCAGCCCTCTCGGGGGGAGGAACTATGGC. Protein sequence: CASSPLGGRNYG. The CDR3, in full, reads CASSPLGGRNYGYTF.

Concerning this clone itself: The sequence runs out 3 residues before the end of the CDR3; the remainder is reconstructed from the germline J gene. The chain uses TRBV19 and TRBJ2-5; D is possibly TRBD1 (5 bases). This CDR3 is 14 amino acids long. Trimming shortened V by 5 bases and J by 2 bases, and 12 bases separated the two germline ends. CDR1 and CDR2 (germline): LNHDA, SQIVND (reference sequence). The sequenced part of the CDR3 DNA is TGTGCCAGTAGTCCCCGACAGAGACAAGAGACC. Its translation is CASSPRQRQET. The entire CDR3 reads CASSPRQRQETQYF.

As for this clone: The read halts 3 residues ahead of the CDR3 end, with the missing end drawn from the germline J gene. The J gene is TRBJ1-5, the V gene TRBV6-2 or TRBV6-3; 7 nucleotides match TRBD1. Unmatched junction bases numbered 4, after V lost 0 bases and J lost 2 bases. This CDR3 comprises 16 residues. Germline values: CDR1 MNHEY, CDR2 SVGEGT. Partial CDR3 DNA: TGTGCCAGCAGTTACTCGAAGGGGGCCGGCAATCAGCCC. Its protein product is CASSYSKGAGNQP. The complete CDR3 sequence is CASSYSKGAGNQPQHF.

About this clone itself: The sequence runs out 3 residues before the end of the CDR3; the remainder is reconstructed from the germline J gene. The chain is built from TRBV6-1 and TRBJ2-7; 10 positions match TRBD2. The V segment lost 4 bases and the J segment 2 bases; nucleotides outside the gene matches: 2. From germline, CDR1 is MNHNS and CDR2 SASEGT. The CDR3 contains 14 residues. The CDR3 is CASSGTSGPYEQYF. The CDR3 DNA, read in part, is TGTGCCAGCAGTGGGACTAGCGGACCCTACGAG.

CDR3 bases read: TGTGCCACCCAGCGGGGGGCGTTCTACGAG. This translates into CATQRGAFYE. The entire CDR3 is CATQRGAFYEQYF. The V call is TRBV6-2 or TRBV6-3, the J call TRBJ2-7, with 9 bases identical to TRBD2. The CDR3 end falls 3 residues outside the read, so it is completed with the germline J gene. CDR1 and CDR2 (germline): MNHEY, SVGEGT. V trimming: 10 bases; J trimming: 3 bases; junction bases outside the gene matches: 7. The CDR3 spans 13 residues.

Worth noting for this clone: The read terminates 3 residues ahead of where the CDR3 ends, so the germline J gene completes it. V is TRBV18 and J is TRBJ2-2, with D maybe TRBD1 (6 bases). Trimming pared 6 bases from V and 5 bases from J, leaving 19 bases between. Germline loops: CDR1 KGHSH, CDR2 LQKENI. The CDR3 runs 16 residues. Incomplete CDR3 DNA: TGTGCCAGCTCGCCGCCCAGGGGTCTGAAGACCGGGGAG. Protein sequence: CASSPPRGLKTGE. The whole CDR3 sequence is CASSPPRGLKTGELFF. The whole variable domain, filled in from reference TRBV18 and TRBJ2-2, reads NAGVMQNPRHLVRRRGQEARLRCSPMKGHSHVYWYRQLPEEGLKFMVYLQKENIIDESGMPKERFSAEFPKEGPSILRIQQVVRGDSAAYFCASSPPRGLKTGELFFGEGSRLTVL.

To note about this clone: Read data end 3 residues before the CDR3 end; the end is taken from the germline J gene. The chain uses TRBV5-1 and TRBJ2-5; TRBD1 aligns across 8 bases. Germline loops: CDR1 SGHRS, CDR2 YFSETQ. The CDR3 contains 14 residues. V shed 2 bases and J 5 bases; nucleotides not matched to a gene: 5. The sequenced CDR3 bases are TGCGCCAGCAGCTTAATGACAGGGGAGGAGACC. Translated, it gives CASSLMTGEET. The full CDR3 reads CASSLMTGEETQYF.

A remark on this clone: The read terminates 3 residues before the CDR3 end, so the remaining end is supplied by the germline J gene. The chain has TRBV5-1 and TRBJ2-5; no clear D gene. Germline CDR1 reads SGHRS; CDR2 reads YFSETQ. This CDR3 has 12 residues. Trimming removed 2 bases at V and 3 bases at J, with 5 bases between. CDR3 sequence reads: CASSLAKETQYF. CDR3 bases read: TGCGCCAGCAGCTTAGCTAAAGAGACC.

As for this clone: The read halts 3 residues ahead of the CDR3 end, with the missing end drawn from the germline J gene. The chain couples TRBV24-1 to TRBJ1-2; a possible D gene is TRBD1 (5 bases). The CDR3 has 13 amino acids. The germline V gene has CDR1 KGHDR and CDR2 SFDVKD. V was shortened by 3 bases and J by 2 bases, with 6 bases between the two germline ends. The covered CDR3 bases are TGTGCCACCAGTGATCGACAGAACTATGGC. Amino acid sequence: CATSDRQNYG. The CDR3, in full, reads CATSDRQNYGYTF.

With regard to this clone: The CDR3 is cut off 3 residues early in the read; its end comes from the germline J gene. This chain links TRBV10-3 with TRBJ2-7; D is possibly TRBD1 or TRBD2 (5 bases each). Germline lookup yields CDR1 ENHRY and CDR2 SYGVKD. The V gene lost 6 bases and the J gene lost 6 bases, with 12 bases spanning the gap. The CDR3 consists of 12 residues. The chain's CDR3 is CAISEGRPEQYF. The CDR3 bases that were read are TGTGCCATCAGCGAGGGGCGACCCGAG.

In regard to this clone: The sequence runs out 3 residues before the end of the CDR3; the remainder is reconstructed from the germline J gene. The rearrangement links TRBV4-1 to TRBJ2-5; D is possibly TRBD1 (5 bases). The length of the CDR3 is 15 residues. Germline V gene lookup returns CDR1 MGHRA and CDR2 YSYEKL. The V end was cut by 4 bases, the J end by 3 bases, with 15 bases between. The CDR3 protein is CASSRLGLGEETQYF. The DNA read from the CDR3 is TGCGCCAGCAGCCGACTGGGGCTAGGGGAAGAGACC.

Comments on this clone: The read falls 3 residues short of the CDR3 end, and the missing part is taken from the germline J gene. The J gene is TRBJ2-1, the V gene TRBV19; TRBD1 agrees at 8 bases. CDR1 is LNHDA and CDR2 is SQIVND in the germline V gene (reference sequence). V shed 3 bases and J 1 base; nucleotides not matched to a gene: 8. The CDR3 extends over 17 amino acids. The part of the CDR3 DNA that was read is TGTGCCAGTAGTATCCGTCCAGGACAGGGTTCCTACAATGAG. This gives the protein CASSIRPGQGSYNE. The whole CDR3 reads CASSIRPGQGSYNEQFF.

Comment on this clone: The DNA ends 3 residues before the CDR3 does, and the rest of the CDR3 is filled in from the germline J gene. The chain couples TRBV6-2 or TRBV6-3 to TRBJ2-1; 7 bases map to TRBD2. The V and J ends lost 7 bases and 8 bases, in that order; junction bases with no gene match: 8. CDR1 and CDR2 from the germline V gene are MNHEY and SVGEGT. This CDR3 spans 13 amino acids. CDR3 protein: CASNRDYGDEQFF. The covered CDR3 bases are TGTGCCAGCAACCGGGACTACGGGGATGAG.

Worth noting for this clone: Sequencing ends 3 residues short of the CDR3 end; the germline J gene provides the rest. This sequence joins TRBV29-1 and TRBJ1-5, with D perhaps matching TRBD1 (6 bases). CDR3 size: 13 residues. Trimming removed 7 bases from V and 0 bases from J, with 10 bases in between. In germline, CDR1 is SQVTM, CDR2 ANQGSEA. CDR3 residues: CSAGQSSNQPQHF. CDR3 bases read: TGCAGCGCCGGACAGTCTAGCAATCAGCCC. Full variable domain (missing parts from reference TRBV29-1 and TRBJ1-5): SAVISQKPSRDICQRGTSLTIQCQVDSQVTMMFWYRQQPGQSLTLIATANQGSEATYESGFVIDKFPISRPNLTFSTLTVSNMSPEDSSIYLCSAGQSSNQPQHFGDGTRLSIL.

The DNA read from the CDR3 is TGTGCCAGCAGTAAGCAGGGCGCTGGGGCCAACGTC. This translates into CASSKQGAGANV. The complete CDR3 reads CASSKQGAGANVLTF. The chain recombines TRBV28 with TRBJ2-6, with D perhaps TRBD1 (5 bases). The read ends 3 residues before the CDR3 terminus; that terminus is restored from the germline J gene. Germline values: CDR1 MDHEN, CDR2 SYDVKM. The V end was cut by 5 bases, the J end by 2 bases, with 10 bases between. This CDR3 spans 15 amino acids. The full variable domain, in which reference TRBV28 and TRBJ2-6 provide the parts outside the CDR3, is DVKVTQSSRYLVKRTGEKVFLECVQDMDHENMFWYRQDPGLGLRLIYFSYDVKMKEKGDIPEGYSVSREKKERFSLILESASTNQTSMYLCASSKQGAGANVLTFGAGSRLTVL.

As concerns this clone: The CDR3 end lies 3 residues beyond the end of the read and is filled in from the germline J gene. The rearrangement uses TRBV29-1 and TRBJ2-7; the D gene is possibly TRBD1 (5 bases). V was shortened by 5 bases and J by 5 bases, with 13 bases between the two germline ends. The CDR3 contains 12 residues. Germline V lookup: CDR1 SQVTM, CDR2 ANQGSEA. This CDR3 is CSVPDSLDEQYF. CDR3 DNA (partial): TGCAGCGTTCCAGACAGCTTGGACGAG.

This CDR3 is CASSPDSVSSPLHF. Partial CDR3 DNA: TGTGCCAGCAGCCCGGACAGTGTGAGTTCACCC. The rearrangement joins TRBV7-6 to TRBJ1-6; a possible D gene is TRBD1 (6 bases). The CDR3 end lies 3 residues beyond the end of the read and is filled in from the germline J gene. Per the germline V gene, CDR1 is SGHVS and CDR2 is FNYEAQ. This CDR3 is 14 amino acids long. Trimming removed 5 bases from V and 9 bases from J, with 14 bases in between.

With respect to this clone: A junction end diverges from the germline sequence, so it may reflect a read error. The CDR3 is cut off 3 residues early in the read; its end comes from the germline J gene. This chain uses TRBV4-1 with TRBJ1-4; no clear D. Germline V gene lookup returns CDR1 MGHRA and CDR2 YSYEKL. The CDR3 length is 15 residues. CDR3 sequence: CASSEEGPGSEKLFF. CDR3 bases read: TGCGCCAGCAGCGAAGAAGGGCCGGGGAGTGAAAAA.